This entry lists 9 T cell receptor beta chains sequenced from one sample in a study of blood T cell repertoires in COVID-19. The method was immunoSEQ multiplex PCR; TCRdb's version includes in-frame clones alone and lacks a portion of them. The table shows some 170,000 clones, with 87% occurring only once. Sequenced material: PBMCs or T cells enriched from blood (not recorded which). The receptors shown here come from a human donor with acute COVID-19. The donor label of this sample is uncertain.

The chain links TRBV2 to TRBJ1-2; 8 bases are shared with TRBD1. Germline assignment: CDR1 SNHLY and CDR2 FYNNEI. Trimming cost V 2 bases and J 6 bases; bases outside gene matches: 5. The CDR3 totals 14 residues. CDR3 sequence reads: CASSERQGAHGYTF. The CDR3 region has the DNA TGTGCCAGCAGTGAAAGGCAGGGGGCTCATGGCTACACCTTC.

The V gene is TRBV24-1, the J gene TRBJ2-3, with 7 bases aligning to TRBD1. The CDR3 is 13 residues long. The V segment lost 12 bases and the J segment 0 bases; nucleotides outside the gene matches: 5. The germline gives CDR1 KGHDR, CDR2 SFDVKD. DNA for the CDR3: TGTGCCTCAGGGGGTACTAGCACAGATACGCAGTATTTT. Translation gives CASGGTSTDTQYF.

V is TRBV12-5 and J is TRBJ1-1, with D perhaps TRBD1 (6 bases). V lost 6 bases to trimming and J lost 1 base, with 15 bases between them. This CDR3 is 15 amino acids long. Germline assignment: CDR1 LGHNT and CDR2 FRNRAP. The CDR3 region has the DNA TGTGCTAGTGGGGCAACAGGGTTGTGGAACACTGAAGCTTTCTTT. This codes for CASGATGLWNTEAFF.

A single count supports this clone. The chain carries TRBV2 and TRBJ1-2; D perhaps matches TRBD1 (6 bases). Looked up from germline, CDR1 is SNHLY and CDR2 is FYNNEI. V was pared by 4 bases and J by 6 bases, with 9 bases between. The CDR3 is made up of 12 amino acids. CDR3 sequence (DNA): TGTGCCAGCAGTGGGAACAGGGATGGCTACACCTTC. Residues: CASSGNRDGYTF. The variable domain in full, completed from reference TRBV2 and TRBJ1-2, reads EPEVTQTPSHQVTQMGQEVILRCVPISNHLYFYWYRQILGQKVEFLVSFYNNEISEKSEIFDDQFSVERPDGSNFTLKIRSTKLEDSAMYFCASSGNRDGYTFGSGTRLTVV.

V usage is TRBV5-1 and J usage is TRBJ2-7; D perhaps matches TRBD2 (6 bases). V lost 6 bases, J lost 6 bases, and 13 bases lay in between. The CDR3 length is 12 residues. Per the germline V gene, CDR1 is SGHRS and CDR2 is YFSETQ. DNA for the CDR3: TGCGCCAGCACCCCTCCCGGGGGCGAGCAGTACTTC. This gives the protein CASTPPGGEQYF.

V is TRBV2 and J is TRBJ1-4; 11 nucleotides agree with TRBD1. This CDR3 has 15 amino acids. Germline V CDR1 and CDR2: SNHLY, FYNNEI. The V gene end was trimmed by 5 bases and the J gene end by 5 bases; junction bases not matched to a gene: 4. CDR3 sequence: CASSSRTGGNEKLFF. In DNA form, the CDR3 reads TGTGCCAGCAGTAGTCGGACAGGGGGCAATGAAAAACTGTTTTTT.

The V and J genes are TRBV6-5 and TRBJ2-2, with 8 positions matching TRBD1. From germline, CDR1 is MNHEY and CDR2 SVGAGI. This CDR3 has 15 residues. V lost 10 bases, J lost 6 bases, and 13 bases stayed unmatched. The CDR3 region has the DNA TGTGCCATAATTAGGGACAGGCCCCCCCCCGGGGAGCTGTTTTTT. It translates to CAIIRDRPPPGELFF.

The chain carries TRBV7-9 and TRBJ1-1, with D possibly being TRBD1 (5 bases). The CDR3 runs to 13 residues. V was shortened by 3 bases and J by 6 bases, with 11 bases between the two germline ends. Germline CDR1 and CDR2: SEHNR and FQNEAQ (reference sequence). In nucleotides, the CDR3 is TGTGCCAGCAGCTTCGGGGGGGATGCTGAAGCTTTCTTT. This gives the protein CASSFGGDAEAFF.

The chain couples TRBV7-3 to TRBJ2-4; a possible D gene is TRBD1 (5 bases). V was shortened by 3 bases and J by 8 bases, with 11 bases between the two germline ends. Germline V gene lookup returns CDR1 SGHTA and CDR2 FQGTGA. The CDR3 contains 13 residues. Here the CDR3 reads CASSLGQGDIQYF. Written as DNA, the CDR3 is TGTGCCAGCAGCTTGGGTCAGGGTGACATTCAGTACTTC.